This TCR beta chain was recovered during a study of blood T cell repertoires in COVID-19. The CDR3 totals 16 residues. The V gene end was trimmed by 4 bases and the J gene end by 4 bases; junction bases not matched to a gene: 7. Germline V gene lookup returns CDR1 SGHRS and CDR2 YFSETQ. Clones were sequenced by immunoSEQ multiplex PCR, and TCRdb holds only the in-frame ones, with some missing. The table lists about 88,000 clones, around 88% of them singletons, with 18% in the top ten. This sequence joins TRBV5-1 and TRBJ1-6; TRBD1 matches 8 bases. Material: peripheral blood. This sequence was found in a woman aged 55-69 years with COVID-19, enrolled during active disease. The CDR3 sequence is CASSVDRELYNSPLHF. DNA for the CDR3: TGCGCCAGCAGCGTGGACAGGGAGCTTTATAATTCACCCCTCCACTTT.